The rows below give T cell receptor beta chains drawn from one sample of a study of T cell responses to AZD1222 COVID-19 vaccine. Clones were read by immunoSEQ multiplex PCR, and TCRdb kept only the in-frame ones, dropping some. The table shows about 140,000 clones, with roughly 90% occurring only once. The material was peripheral blood, obtained on day 0 of AZD1222 vaccination. The source of these receptors is an adult in good health. The conserved cysteine and the conserved F or W are not part of the CDR3 here. Fields, in order: V gene, CDR3 protein.

TRBV15 ATSRGEEGFESSPLH
TRBV6-5 ASSPLSGDYGYT
TRBV6-5 ASSYTAGNTIY
TRBV7-3 ASSLNPTGGEQY
TRBV14 ASSQVSGRGTGELF
TRBV5-1 ASSLAGESYEQY
TRBV19 ASSKGLAMDEQF
TRBV5-8 ASRYVTVNTEAF
TRBV30 AWSPRYNEQF
TRBV7-9 ASSRPGTAPNYGYT
TRBV7-9 ASSTGTARTEAF
TRBV6-6 ASSSFVGSPLH
TRBV27 ASSTRDGAYEQY
TRBV7-2 ASSQRPGNRGNEQF
TRBV7-2 ASSKGQAGYNEQF
TRBV19 ASSTRTIAGPEAF
TRBV19 ATAPGFSGANVLT
TRBV13 ASRPFGEGYYNEQF
TRBV7-2 ASSSLGRQASYNSPLH
TRBV7-9 ASTSLWDRENWGNEQF
TRBV28 ASSYRVSRQGRFNGYT
TRBV4-3 ASSQDAGGGSSSTDTQY
TRBV4-1 ASSQVTGSYEQY
TRBV6-5 ASTMTGGNTEAF
TRBV5-4 ATSGLGGHYGYT
TRBV27 ASSLYTGDSGYT
TRBV3-1/TRBV3-2 ASSHGTAILYEQY
TRBV19 ASNLRQGRTDTQY
TRBV4-2 ASSQEPGNGNQPQH
TRBV7-9 ASSLGSTEAF
TRBV5-5 ASSHIATNEKLF
TRBV5-1 ASSIGTVANYGYT
TRBV2 ASRLGTSGGETQY
TRBV4-1 ASSQERQVAYEQY
TRBV29-1 SVEWLTYSNQPQH
TRBV24-1 ATSDGLAGTYEQY
TRBV5-6 ASSLDGGSRTGELF
TRBV3-1/TRBV3-2 ASSQEPIGSGQGRDQPQH
TRBV3-1/TRBV3-2 ASSQEGWGARDYGYT
TRBV7-2 ASSVRTGIYGYT
TRBV7-3 ASSPFLGLAGAANEQF
TRBV2 ASEAKSTDTQY
TRBV9 ASSFNGADTEAF
TRBV5-6 ASSLKGAANAGELF
TRBV27 ASSWGEDYGYT
TRBV2 ASTPGVNSNQPQH
TRBV3-1/TRBV3-2 ASSPLLTTGRDTEAF
TRBV3-1/TRBV3-2 ASSPYRGVNEQY
TRBV7-3 ASSLIPRSGNSYNEQF
TRBV5-6 ASSVDLIPEAF
TRBV5-1 ASSVSTSGIEGTQY
TRBV10-3 AISESSRWDNSPLH
TRBV4-2 ASSQVSTSGSPHNEQY